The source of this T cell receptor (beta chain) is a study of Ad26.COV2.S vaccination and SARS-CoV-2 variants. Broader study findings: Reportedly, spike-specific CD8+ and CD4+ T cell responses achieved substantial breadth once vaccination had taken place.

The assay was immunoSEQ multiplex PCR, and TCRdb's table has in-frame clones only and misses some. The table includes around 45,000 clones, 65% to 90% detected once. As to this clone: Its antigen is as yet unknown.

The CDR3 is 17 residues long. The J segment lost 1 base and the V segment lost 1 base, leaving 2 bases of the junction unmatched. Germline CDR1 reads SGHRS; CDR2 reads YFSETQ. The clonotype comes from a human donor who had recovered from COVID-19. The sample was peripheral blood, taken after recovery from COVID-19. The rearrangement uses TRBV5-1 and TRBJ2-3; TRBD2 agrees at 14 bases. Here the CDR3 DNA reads TGCGCCAGCAGCTTGATGGGACTAGCGGGAGGCACAGATACGCAGTATTTT. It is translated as CASSLMGLAGGTDTQYF. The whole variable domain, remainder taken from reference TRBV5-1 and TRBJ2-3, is KAGVTQTPRYLIKTRGQQVTLSCSPISGHRSVSWYQQTPGQGLQFLFEYFSETQRNKGNFPGRFSGRQFSNSRSEMNVSTLELGDSALYLCASSLMGLAGGTDTQYFGPGTRLTVL.